A selection of T cell receptor beta chains follows, all from one sample in a study of cytomegalovirus exposure and HLA in healthy donors. The protocol was immunoSEQ multiplex PCR, while the TCRdb copy is restricted to in-frame clones and leaves out a portion. The sample has around 120,000 clones, about four fifths seen once. Input material: PBMCs. The receptors stem from a man between 18 and 35 years old in good health and CMV-seronegative. CDR3s include the opening cysteine and the closing phenylalanine or tryptophan. Part of the rows lack a size; the others show once, few, many or a class for expanded clones.

clone size | V gene | CDR3 protein
once | TRBV25-1 | CASSERAAQETQYF
few | TRBV6-5 | CASSYSIGGDTEAFF
- | TRBV28 | CASRRSGHSVNTEAFF
- | TRBV7-8 | CASSLGNQGYSNQPQHF
- | TRBV9 | CASRGETGRGYTF
few | TRBV25-1 | CASSNIDSPRRAFF
- | TRBV5-1 | CASSSGTSGRASDTQYF
- | TRBV9 | CASSVGTVNEQFF
- | TRBV6-5 | CASGRTRRSYEQYF
- | TRBV2 | CASRASGRFGTDTQYF
- | TRBV7-2 | CASSWTGGYYGYTF
- | TRBV5-1 | CASSLNPINTNTEAFF
- | TRBV15 | CATSRGKAQGRNEQYF
- | TRBV9 | CASSVGGLVPDTQYF
- | TRBV28 | CASSLLTGAPNIQYF
few | TRBV29-1 | CSVKQGYEQYF
- | TRBV7-3 | CASSSRGQSLSGANVLTF
many | TRBV6-1 | CASSEGQLEQYF
- | TRBV10-3 | CAISVSGTSGALAQFF
- | TRBV10-2 | CASSEGISTEAFF
once | TRBV30 | CAWSSSADTQYF
- | TRBV11-2 | CASSLNPSTDTQYF
- | TRBV9 | CASSGSGSVTDTQYF